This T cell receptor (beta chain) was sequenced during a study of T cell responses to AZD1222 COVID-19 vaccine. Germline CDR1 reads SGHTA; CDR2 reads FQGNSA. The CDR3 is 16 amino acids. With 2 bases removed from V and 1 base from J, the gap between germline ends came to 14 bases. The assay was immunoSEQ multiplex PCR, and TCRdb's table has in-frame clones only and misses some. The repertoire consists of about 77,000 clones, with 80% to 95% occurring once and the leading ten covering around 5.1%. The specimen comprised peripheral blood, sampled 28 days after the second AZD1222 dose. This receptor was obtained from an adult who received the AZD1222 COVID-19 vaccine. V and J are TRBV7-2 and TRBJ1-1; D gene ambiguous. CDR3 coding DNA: TGTGCCAGCAGCTTATTGGGGAGCCCCTGGAACACTGAAGCTTTCTTT. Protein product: CASSLLGSPWNTEAFF.